This is a list of T cell receptor beta chains from one sample in a study of OX40 agonist ivuxolimab in advanced cancers. Profiled with immunoSEQ multiplex PCR; TCRdb holds only in-frame clones, not every one. The sample gives under 13,000 clones, around 72% of which show up once; about 16% is in the top ten. The specimen was CD4+ or CD8+ T cells sorted from blood, collected in a trial of the OX40 agonist ivuxolimab. All receptors come from an adult with an advanced solid tumor such as melanoma, head and neck, liver or kidney cancer. The conserved cysteine and the conserved F or W are not part of the CDR3 here. The D gene is left open where the match is weak. Some rows mark clone size as missing; the rest say once, few, many or name a class of expanded clone.

d_call: -; cdr3_length: 12; j_call: TRBJ1-2; clone_size: -; v_call: TRBV14; cdr3_aa: ASSPLGEEYGYT
d_call: -; cdr3_length: 12; j_call: TRBJ1-1; clone_size: -; v_call: TRBV7-9; cdr3_aa: ASQLAGEYTEAF
d_call: -; cdr3_length: 12; j_call: TRBJ1-5; clone_size: -; v_call: TRBV10-3; cdr3_aa: AISESEGRQPQH
d_call: TRBD2; cdr3_length: 13; j_call: TRBJ2-1; clone_size: -; v_call: TRBV19; cdr3_aa: ASSIAGGSHNEQF
d_call: -; cdr3_length: 11; j_call: TRBJ2-3; clone_size: -; v_call: TRBV15; cdr3_aa: ATTGAGTDTQY
d_call: TRBD2; cdr3_length: 14; j_call: TRBJ2-1; clone_size: -; v_call: TRBV6-1; cdr3_aa: ASSELAGSSFNEQF
d_call: -; cdr3_length: 10; j_call: TRBJ2-5; clone_size: -; v_call: TRBV11-2; cdr3_aa: ASSSLVETQY
d_call: TRBD1; cdr3_length: 13; j_call: TRBJ2-7; clone_size: few; v_call: TRBV12-5; cdr3_aa: ASGSGQGSYYEQY
d_call: -; cdr3_length: 11; j_call: TRBJ1-2; clone_size: -; v_call: TRBV9; cdr3_aa: ASSVDTGVGVT
d_call: TRBD1; cdr3_length: 12; j_call: TRBJ2-7; clone_size: -; v_call: TRBV19; cdr3_aa: ASSIGTGYYEQY
d_call: -; cdr3_length: 12; j_call: TRBJ2-1; clone_size: once; v_call: TRBV7-8; cdr3_aa: ASSRSQGNNEQF
d_call: TRBD1; cdr3_length: 13; j_call: TRBJ2-6; clone_size: -; v_call: TRBV5-1; cdr3_aa: ASSGTGVGANVLT
d_call: -; cdr3_length: 13; j_call: TRBJ2-1; clone_size: -; v_call: TRBV15; cdr3_aa: ATTSVGQFINEQF
d_call: -; cdr3_length: 19; j_call: TRBJ2-3; clone_size: -; v_call: TRBV4-1; cdr3_aa: ASSQKTAPPREGSSTDTQY
d_call: -; cdr3_length: 14; j_call: TRBJ1-2; clone_size: -; v_call: TRBV11-3; cdr3_aa: ASSLDRYDPTDGYT
d_call: TRBD1; cdr3_length: 13; j_call: TRBJ2-3; clone_size: -; v_call: TRBV27; cdr3_aa: ASSLWGQGADTQY
d_call: TRBD2; cdr3_length: 13; j_call: TRBJ2-3; clone_size: -; v_call: TRBV6-4; cdr3_aa: ASAITSGDTDTQY
d_call: TRBD1; cdr3_length: 14; j_call: TRBJ2-7; clone_size: -; v_call: TRBV5-6; cdr3_aa: ASSLEGQDEPYEQY
d_call: TRBD2; cdr3_length: 14; j_call: TRBJ2-3; clone_size: -; v_call: TRBV7-9; cdr3_aa: ASSTNSGSGTDTQY
d_call: -; cdr3_length: 10; j_call: TRBJ2-2; clone_size: -; v_call: TRBV30; cdr3_aa: AWRDATGELF
d_call: -; cdr3_length: 12; j_call: TRBJ1-1; clone_size: once; v_call: TRBV7-9; cdr3_aa: ASSIMGANTEAF
d_call: -; cdr3_length: 11; j_call: TRBJ1-5; clone_size: -; v_call: TRBV6-5; cdr3_aa: ASSIHSNQPQH
d_call: -; cdr3_length: 14; j_call: TRBJ1-1; clone_size: -; v_call: TRBV7-9; cdr3_aa: ASSSIRAGLNTEAF
d_call: -; cdr3_length: 13; j_call: TRBJ2-7; clone_size: -; v_call: TRBV7-3; cdr3_aa: ASSPPGRGIYEQY
d_call: -; cdr3_length: 11; j_call: TRBJ2-7; clone_size: -; v_call: TRBV15; cdr3_aa: ATSTGVGYEQY
d_call: TRBD2; cdr3_length: 15; j_call: TRBJ2-7; clone_size: -; v_call: TRBV14; cdr3_aa: ASSETGTSGPPYEQY
d_call: -; cdr3_length: 11; j_call: TRBJ2-3; clone_size: -; v_call: TRBV6-4; cdr3_aa: ASSPRITDTQY
d_call: -; cdr3_length: 14; j_call: TRBJ2-1; clone_size: few; v_call: TRBV6-1; cdr3_aa: ASSESAVGPDNEQF
d_call: TRBD1; cdr3_length: 12; j_call: TRBJ1-5; clone_size: few; v_call: TRBV27; cdr3_aa: ATGDRGTPGPQH
d_call: -; cdr3_length: 12; j_call: TRBJ2-7; clone_size: -; v_call: TRBV7-9; cdr3_aa: ASSKWESVYEQY
d_call: TRBD1; cdr3_length: 13; j_call: TRBJ2-1; clone_size: -; v_call: TRBV7-3; cdr3_aa: ASSPRQTGVNEQF
d_call: -; cdr3_length: 11; j_call: TRBJ2-2; clone_size: -; v_call: TRBV13; cdr3_aa: ASSFGDTGELF